This paragraph covers one TCR beta chain sequence. The V and J ends lost 2 bases and 2 bases respectively, with 20 bases between them. The CDR3 extends over 18 amino acids. Germline V gene lookup returns CDR1 MNHEY and CDR2 SMNVEV (reference sequence). cDNA molecules, individually, were tagged with unique molecular identifiers. TCRdb reanalysed the 5' RACE reads using MiXCR and keeps one entry per CDR3 protein. The sample records some 110,000 distinct CDR3 sequences, 14% to 15% being singletons. The sample belongs to a study of early T cells in non-severe SARS-CoV-2 infection. Across the study: The chains were unpaired, and the sequenced material was bulk RNA from unsorted whole blood.

The chain has TRBV27 and TRBJ2-3; TRBD1 might be the D (6 bases). The clonotype comes from an adult who was a healthcare worker with PCR-confirmed SARS-CoV-2 infection or an uninfected control (not recorded which). Input material: whole blood. In nucleotides, the CDR3 is TGTGCCAGCAGTTTAGCCTACCCGGGACACTTACCCACAGATACGCAGTATTTT. It translates to CASSLAYPGHLPTDTQYF.